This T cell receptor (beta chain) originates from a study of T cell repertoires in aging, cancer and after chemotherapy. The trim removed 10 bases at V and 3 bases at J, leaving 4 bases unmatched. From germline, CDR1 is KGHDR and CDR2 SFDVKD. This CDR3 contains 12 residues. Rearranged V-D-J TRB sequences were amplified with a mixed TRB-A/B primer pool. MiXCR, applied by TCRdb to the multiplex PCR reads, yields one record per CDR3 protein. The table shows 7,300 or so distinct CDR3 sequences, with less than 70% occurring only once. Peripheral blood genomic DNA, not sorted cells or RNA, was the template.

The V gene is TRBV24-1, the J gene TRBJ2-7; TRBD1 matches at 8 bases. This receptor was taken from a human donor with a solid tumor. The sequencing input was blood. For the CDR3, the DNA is TGTGCCACAGGACAGGGATTCTACGAGCAGTACTTC. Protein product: CATGQGFYEQYF.